These T cell receptor beta chains were read from a single sample in a study of blood T cell repertoires in COVID-19. Profiled with immunoSEQ multiplex PCR; TCRdb holds only in-frame clones, not every one. The table has 250,000 or so clones, just under 90% seen once. The sample consisted of PBMCs or T cells enriched from blood (not recorded which). These receptors were obtained from a woman aged 25 to 39 with acute COVID-19. Each CDR3 is given with its conserved first and last residue. D genes are given only for firm matches. Size values are once, few and many counts, or a class for expanded clones, and some rows have none.

j_call: TRBJ2-4; d_call: TRBD2; v_call: TRBV14; cdr3_length: 16; clone_size: NA; cdr3_aa: CASSPGLAGIRNIQYF; cdr3_nt: TGTGCCAGCAGCCCGGGACTAGCGGGCATTAGAAACATTCAGTACTTC
j_call: TRBJ2-5; d_call: NA; v_call: TRBV7-9; cdr3_length: 16; clone_size: NA; cdr3_aa: CASSLTGTGYQETQYF; cdr3_nt: TGTGCCAGCAGCTTAACCGGCACAGGGTACCAAGAGACCCAGTACTTC
j_call: TRBJ2-7; d_call: TRBD1; v_call: TRBV18; cdr3_length: 14; clone_size: NA; cdr3_aa: CASSETGPVYEQYF; cdr3_nt: TGTGCCAGCTCAGAGACAGGGCCGGTCTACGAGCAGTACTTC
j_call: TRBJ2-1; d_call: NA; v_call: TRBV14; cdr3_length: 16; clone_size: few; cdr3_aa: CASSQGSAVAYNEQFF; cdr3_nt: TGTGCCAGCAGCCAAGGGTCGGCGGTCGCCTACAATGAGCAGTTCTTC
j_call: TRBJ1-1; d_call: NA; v_call: TRBV27; cdr3_length: 14; clone_size: NA; cdr3_aa: CASSLVGGDTEAFF; cdr3_nt: TGTGCCAGCAGTTTAGTAGGGGGAGATACTGAAGCTTTCTTT
j_call: TRBJ2-7; d_call: TRBD2; v_call: TRBV14; cdr3_length: 17; clone_size: NA; cdr3_aa: CASSQGLLGRELYEQYF; cdr3_nt: TGTGCCAGCAGCCAAGGACTGTTAGGGCGGGAGTTGTACGAGCAGTACTTC
j_call: TRBJ1-2; d_call: TRBD1; v_call: TRBV6-5; cdr3_length: 14; clone_size: NA; cdr3_aa: CASSFGQGRSGYTF; cdr3_nt: TGTGCCAGCAGTTTTGGACAGGGGCGGAGTGGCTACACCTTC
j_call: TRBJ2-1; d_call: TRBD2; v_call: TRBV7-3; cdr3_length: 16; clone_size: NA; cdr3_aa: CASSLTGTSGISEQFF; cdr3_nt: TGTGCCAGCAGCTTAACGGGGACTAGCGGGATCTCTGAGCAGTTCTTC
j_call: TRBJ2-7; d_call: NA; v_call: TRBV9; cdr3_length: 15; clone_size: NA; cdr3_aa: CASSVGVQSSYEQYF; cdr3_nt: TGTGCCAGCAGCGTAGGTGTCCAGTCCTCCTACGAGCAGTACTTC
j_call: TRBJ2-3; d_call: NA; v_call: TRBV19; cdr3_length: 13; clone_size: NA; cdr3_aa: CASSPDSRATQYF; cdr3_nt: TGTGCCAGTAGTCCGGACTCCCGGGCTACGCAGTATTTT
j_call: TRBJ2-7; d_call: TRBD1; v_call: TRBV28; cdr3_length: 15; clone_size: NA; cdr3_aa: CASSSGQGVSYEQYF; cdr3_nt: TGTGCCAGCAGCTCGGGGCAGGGGGTCTCCTACGAGCAGTACTTC
j_call: TRBJ1-6; d_call: TRBD1; v_call: TRBV4-3; cdr3_length: 16; clone_size: NA; cdr3_aa: CASSQDRQGTASPLHF; cdr3_nt: TGCGCCAGCAGCCAAGATAGACAGGGGACAGCATCACCCCTCCACTTT
j_call: TRBJ1-2; d_call: NA; v_call: TRBV28; cdr3_length: 15; clone_size: NA; cdr3_aa: CASSLIQGTNYGYTF; cdr3_nt: TGTGCCAGCAGTTTAATCCAGGGAACTAACTATGGCTACACCTTC
j_call: TRBJ2-3; d_call: NA; v_call: TRBV7-9; cdr3_length: 15; clone_size: NA; cdr3_aa: CASSLDQGGTDTQYF; cdr3_nt: TGTGCCAGCAGCTTAGATCAGGGGGGAACAGATACGCAGTATTTT
j_call: TRBJ2-7; d_call: NA; v_call: TRBV3-1/TRBV3-2; cdr3_length: 14; clone_size: NA; cdr3_aa: CASSPGGHSGEQYF; cdr3_nt: TGTGCCAGCAGCCCGGGCGGACACTCGGGCGAGCAGTACTTC
j_call: TRBJ2-3; d_call: NA; v_call: TRBV10-3; cdr3_length: 14; clone_size: NA; cdr3_aa: CAISESQSTDTQYF; cdr3_nt: TGTGCCATCAGTGAGTCACAGAGCACAGATACGCAGTATTTT
j_call: TRBJ1-1; d_call: NA; v_call: TRBV18; cdr3_length: 16; clone_size: NA; cdr3_aa: CASSNLREVLNTEAFF; cdr3_nt: TGTGCCAGCTCAAACCTGAGGGAGGTGCTGAACACTGAAGCTTTCTTT
j_call: TRBJ2-7; d_call: TRBD2; v_call: TRBV28; cdr3_length: 15; clone_size: NA; cdr3_aa: CASSLGGGASYEQYF; cdr3_nt: TGTGCCAGCAGTTTAGGCGGGGGGGCCTCCTACGAGCAGTACTTC
j_call: TRBJ2-6; d_call: TRBD1; v_call: TRBV4-1; cdr3_length: 18; clone_size: NA; cdr3_aa: CASSRPGQATSGANVLTF; cdr3_nt: TGCGCCAGCAGCCGCCCGGGACAGGCTACCTCTGGGGCCAACGTCCTGACTTTC
j_call: TRBJ1-2; d_call: TRBD1; v_call: TRBV24-1; cdr3_length: 15; clone_size: NA; cdr3_aa: CATSDGQAPNYGYTF; cdr3_nt: TGTGCCACCAGTGATGGACAGGCCCCTAACTATGGCTACACCTTC
j_call: TRBJ1-1; d_call: NA; v_call: TRBV29-1; cdr3_length: 13; clone_size: NA; cdr3_aa: CSVLKTENTEAFF; cdr3_nt: TGCAGCGTTCTTAAGACAGAGAACACTGAAGCTTTCTTT
j_call: TRBJ2-3; d_call: NA; v_call: TRBV7-9; cdr3_length: 12; clone_size: NA; cdr3_aa: CASSQFGDTQYF; cdr3_nt: TGTGCCAGCAGCCAATTCGGGGATACGCAGTATTTT
j_call: TRBJ2-1; d_call: NA; v_call: TRBV19; cdr3_length: 13; clone_size: NA; cdr3_aa: CASSRAAYNEQFF; cdr3_nt: TGTGCCAGTAGTAGGGCCGCCTACAATGAGCAGTTCTTC
j_call: TRBJ2-3; d_call: TRBD2; v_call: TRBV5-1; cdr3_length: 16; clone_size: NA; cdr3_aa: CASSLDAGGLTDTQYF; cdr3_nt: TGCGCCAGCAGCTTGGATGCGGGAGGGCTGACAGATACGCAGTATTTT
j_call: TRBJ2-5; d_call: TRBD1; v_call: TRBV7-8; cdr3_length: 16; clone_size: many; cdr3_aa: CASSLAERTGMETQYF; cdr3_nt: TGTGCCAGCAGCTTAGCGGAAAGGACAGGGATGGAGACCCAGTACTTC
j_call: TRBJ2-7; d_call: TRBD1; v_call: TRBV19; cdr3_length: 15; clone_size: NA; cdr3_aa: CASSSPGQGSYEQYF; cdr3_nt: TGTGCCAGTAGTTCCCCGGGACAGGGGTCCTACGAGCAGTACTTC
j_call: TRBJ1-5; d_call: NA; v_call: TRBV27; cdr3_length: 15; clone_size: NA; cdr3_aa: CASSLSAGMNQPQHF; cdr3_nt: TGTGCCAGCAGTTTATCGGCAGGAATGAATCAGCCCCAGCATTTT
j_call: TRBJ2-7; d_call: TRBD1; v_call: TRBV7-9; cdr3_length: 17; clone_size: NA; cdr3_aa: CASSLVSGTGESYEQYF; cdr3_nt: TGTGCCAGCAGCTTAGTTTCTGGGACAGGGGAATCCTACGAGCAGTACTTC
j_call: TRBJ2-3; d_call: NA; v_call: TRBV7-3; cdr3_length: 14; clone_size: NA; cdr3_aa: CASSPAVNSDTQYF; cdr3_nt: TGTGCCAGCAGCCCGGCGGTAAACTCAGATACGCAGTATTTT
j_call: TRBJ2-7; d_call: NA; v_call: TRBV12-3/TRBV12-4; cdr3_length: 12; clone_size: few; cdr3_aa: CASSPSGIEQYF; cdr3_nt: TGTGCCAGCAGTCCGTCGGGAATCGAGCAGTACTTC
j_call: TRBJ2-1; d_call: NA; v_call: TRBV5-4; cdr3_length: 15; clone_size: NA; cdr3_aa: CASSSSGTGLDEQFF; cdr3_nt: TGTGCCAGCAGCTCTTCCGGGACTGGACTCGATGAGCAGTTCTTC
j_call: TRBJ1-6; d_call: NA; v_call: TRBV19; cdr3_length: 13; clone_size: NA; cdr3_aa: CASSQDSNSPLHF; cdr3_nt: TGTGCCAGTAGCCAGGACAGTAATTCACCCCTCCACTTT
j_call: TRBJ2-7; d_call: NA; v_call: TRBV5-8; cdr3_length: 13; clone_size: NA; cdr3_aa: CASTPGTSYEQYF; cdr3_nt: TGTGCCAGCACCCCCGGGACTTCCTACGAGCAGTACTTC
j_call: TRBJ2-1; d_call: TRBD2; v_call: TRBV19; cdr3_length: 14; clone_size: NA; cdr3_aa: CASSILAGALEQFF; cdr3_nt: TGTGCCAGTAGTATACTAGCGGGAGCCCTTGAGCAGTTCTTC
j_call: TRBJ2-7; d_call: TRBD1; v_call: TRBV6-5; cdr3_length: 16; clone_size: NA; cdr3_aa: CASSYSDGRGNYEQYF; cdr3_nt: TGTGCCAGCAGTTACTCGGATGGCAGGGGGAACTACGAGCAGTACTTC
j_call: TRBJ2-1; d_call: TRBD2; v_call: TRBV19; cdr3_length: 16; clone_size: NA; cdr3_aa: CASSTRTSGSYNEQFF; cdr3_nt: TGTGCCAGTAGTACCCGTACTAGCGGGAGCTACAATGAGCAGTTCTTC
j_call: TRBJ1-2; d_call: TRBD1; v_call: TRBV19; cdr3_length: 15; clone_size: NA; cdr3_aa: CASSSWDRPFYGYTF; cdr3_nt: TGTGCCAGTAGTTCCTGGGACAGACCCTTCTATGGCTACACCTTC
j_call: TRBJ2-1; d_call: TRBD2; v_call: TRBV5-1; cdr3_length: 15; clone_size: NA; cdr3_aa: CASSPPSGTGNEQFF; cdr3_nt: TGCGCCAGCAGCCCCCCTAGCGGGACTGGTAATGAGCAGTTCTTC
j_call: TRBJ1-1; d_call: NA; v_call: TRBV5-1; cdr3_length: 15; clone_size: NA; cdr3_aa: CASSLQQGLNTEAFF; cdr3_nt: TGCGCCAGCAGCTTACAGCAGGGGTTGAACACTGAAGCTTTCTTT
j_call: TRBJ1-1; d_call: TRBD1; v_call: TRBV5-1; cdr3_length: 14; clone_size: few; cdr3_aa: CASSVTGENTEAFF; cdr3_nt: TGCGCCAGCAGCGTTACAGGGGAAAACACTGAAGCTTTCTTT
j_call: TRBJ2-1; d_call: TRBD2; v_call: TRBV19; cdr3_length: 15; clone_size: NA; cdr3_aa: CASSIGGSGMEGQFF; cdr3_nt: TGTGCCAGTAGTATAGGGGGTAGCGGGATGGAGGGGCAGTTCTTC
j_call: TRBJ1-2; d_call: TRBD1; v_call: TRBV19; cdr3_length: 16; clone_size: once; cdr3_aa: CASSTLIATGLNGYTF; cdr3_nt: TGTGCCAGTAGTACCCTTATAGCGACAGGGTTGAATGGCTACACCTTC
j_call: TRBJ1-4; d_call: TRBD1; v_call: TRBV3-1/TRBV3-2; cdr3_length: 17; clone_size: few; cdr3_aa: CASSQDGTGVVNEKLFF; cdr3_nt: TGTGCCAGCAGCCAAGATGGGACAGGGGTTGTAAATGAAAAACTGTTTTTT
j_call: TRBJ2-1; d_call: TRBD2; v_call: TRBV14; cdr3_length: 16; clone_size: NA; cdr3_aa: CASSRLGTSKGNEQFF; cdr3_nt: TGTGCCAGCAGCCGATTGGGGACTAGCAAAGGCAATGAGCAGTTCTTC
j_call: TRBJ2-1; d_call: NA; v_call: TRBV29-1; cdr3_length: 14; clone_size: NA; cdr3_aa: CSVVSRAEYNEQFF; cdr3_nt: TGCAGCGTTGTCTCCAGGGCAGAGTACAATGAGCAGTTCTTC